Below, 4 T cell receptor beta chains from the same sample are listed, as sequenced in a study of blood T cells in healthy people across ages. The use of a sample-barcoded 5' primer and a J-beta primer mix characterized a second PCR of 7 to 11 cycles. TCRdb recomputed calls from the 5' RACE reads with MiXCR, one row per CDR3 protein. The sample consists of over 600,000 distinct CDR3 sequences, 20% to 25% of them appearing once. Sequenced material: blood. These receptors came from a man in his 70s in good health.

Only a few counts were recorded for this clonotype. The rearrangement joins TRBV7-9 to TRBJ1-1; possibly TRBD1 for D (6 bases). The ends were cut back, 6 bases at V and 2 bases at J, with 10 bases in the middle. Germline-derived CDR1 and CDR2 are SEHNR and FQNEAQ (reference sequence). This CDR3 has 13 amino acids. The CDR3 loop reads CASRRGANTEAFF. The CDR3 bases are TGTGCCAGCAGAAGGGGGGCTAACACTGAAGCTTTCTTT.

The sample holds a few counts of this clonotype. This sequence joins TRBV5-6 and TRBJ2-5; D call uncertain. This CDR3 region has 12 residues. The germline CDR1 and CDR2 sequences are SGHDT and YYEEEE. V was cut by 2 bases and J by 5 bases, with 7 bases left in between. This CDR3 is CASSFEDETQYF. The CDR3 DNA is TGTGCCAGCAGCTTTGAAGACGAGACCCAGTACTTC.

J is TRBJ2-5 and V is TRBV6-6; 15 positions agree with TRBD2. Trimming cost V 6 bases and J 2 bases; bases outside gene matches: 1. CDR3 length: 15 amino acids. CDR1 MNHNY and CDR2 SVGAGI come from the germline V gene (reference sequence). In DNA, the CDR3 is TGTGCCAGCAGCGGGACTAGCGGGAGGCAAGAGACCCAGTACTTC. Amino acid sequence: CASSGTSGRQETQYF.

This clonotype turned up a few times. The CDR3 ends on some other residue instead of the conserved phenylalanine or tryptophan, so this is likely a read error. Here the CDR3 DNA reads TGTGCCAGCAGTTTATCGGTCCAGGGGGGGTCACCCCTCCACCTT. Residues: CASSLSVQGGSPLHL. This chain uses TRBV27 with TRBJ1-6; 7 nucleotides align to TRBD1. This CDR3 is 15 amino acids long. V was pared by 0 bases and J by 10 bases, with 6 bases of the junction left unmatched. CDR1 and CDR2 from the germline V gene are MNHEY and SMNVEV (reference sequence).